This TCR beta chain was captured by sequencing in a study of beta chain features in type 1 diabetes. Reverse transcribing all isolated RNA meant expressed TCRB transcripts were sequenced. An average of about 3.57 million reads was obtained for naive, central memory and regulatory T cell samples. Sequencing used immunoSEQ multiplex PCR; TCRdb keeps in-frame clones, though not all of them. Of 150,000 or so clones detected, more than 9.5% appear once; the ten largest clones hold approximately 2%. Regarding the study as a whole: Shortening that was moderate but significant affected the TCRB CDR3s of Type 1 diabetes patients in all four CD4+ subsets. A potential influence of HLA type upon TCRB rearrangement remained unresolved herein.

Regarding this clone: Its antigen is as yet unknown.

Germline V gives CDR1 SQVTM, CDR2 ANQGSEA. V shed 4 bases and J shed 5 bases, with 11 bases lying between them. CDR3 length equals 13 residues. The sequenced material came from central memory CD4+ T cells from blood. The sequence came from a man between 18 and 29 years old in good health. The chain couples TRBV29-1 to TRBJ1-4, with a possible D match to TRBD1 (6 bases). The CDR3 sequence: CSVVGQGNEKLFF. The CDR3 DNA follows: TGCAGCGTTGTGGGGCAGGGGAATGAAAAACTGTTTTTT.